These 27 T cell receptor beta chains were sequenced from one sample in a study of cytomegalovirus exposure and HLA in healthy donors. Use of 60 Vbeta and 13 Jbeta primers characterized the PCR. Repertoires were generated with immunoSEQ multiplex PCR, while TCRdb's copy carries only in-frame clones and drops some. The table records around 130,000 clones, 60% to 85% of them present only once. Material for sequencing was PBMCs. The receptor set was obtained from a man younger than 40 in good health and CMV-seronegative.

The chain joins TRBV5-1 to TRBJ1-1, with TRBD1 identical over 9 bases. The V and J ends lost 5 bases and 1 base, in that order; junction bases with no gene match: 0. Germline-derived CDR1 and CDR2 are SGHRS and YFSETQ. This CDR3 region has 13 residues. CDR3 in amino acids: CASRDRGNTEAFF. CDR3 in DNA: TGCGCCAGCAGGGACAGGGGGAACACTGAAGCTTTCTTT.

The chain employs TRBV21-1 and TRBJ2-7; the tabulated D call, TRBD1, remains unverified against the DNA. TRBV21-1 is shown as a pseudogene. This CDR3 spans 14 amino acids. The DNA for the CDR3 is TGTGCCAGCAGCGAGACAGGGGGGCCCTACGAGCAGTACTTC. This encodes CASSETGGPYEQYF.

The chain combines TRBV7-9 with TRBJ1-2; D unclear. V lost 5 bases and J lost 5, with 24 bases in between. Germline CDR1 is SEHNR and CDR2 is FQNEAQ (reference sequence). This CDR3 comprises 17 residues. The CDR3 DNA is TGTGCCAGCAGCCCACAGCCCAGCGGACGGGCGGATTATGGCTACACCTTC. Translating gives CASSPQPSGRADYGYTF.

This clone was counted between two and nine times. This chain joins TRBV6-6 and TRBJ2-5, with TRBD2 matching 11 bases. In germline, CDR1 is MNHNY, CDR2 SVGAGI (reference sequence). Trimming at V came to 8 bases and at J to 5 bases, leaving 4 bases not matched to a gene. This CDR3 comprises 13 residues. CDR3 sequence: CASVAGGLETQYF. DNA for the CDR3: TGTGCCAGCGTAGCGGGAGGGCTGGAGACCCAGTACTTC.

V and J are TRBV28 and TRBJ2-1; 12 bases line up with TRBD2. V shed 8 bases, J shed 3 bases, and the junction held 2 bases outside the gene matches. The CDR3 length is 14 residues. Germline V gives CDR1 MDHEN, CDR2 SYDVKM. The CDR3 DNA is TGTGCCAGCCTAGCGGGGGGGTTCTACAATGAGCAGTTCTTC. It yields the protein CASLAGGFYNEQFF. The full variable domain, its missing parts supplied by reference TRBV28 and TRBJ2-1, is DVKVTQSSRYLVKRTGEKVFLECVQDMDHENMFWYRQDPGLGLRLIYFSYDVKMKEKGDIPEGYSVSREKKERFSLILESASTNQTSMYLCASLAGGFYNEQFFGPGTRLTVL.

V usage is TRBV7-9 and J usage is TRBJ2-2, with 10 bases fitting TRBD1. J lost 13 bases, V lost 7 bases, and 12 bases had no gene match. This CDR3 is built from 14 residues. CDR1 is SEHNR and CDR2 is FQNEAQ in the germline V gene (reference sequence). CDR3 loop: CASTLGQGIEGLFF. CDR3 coding DNA: TGTGCCAGCACCCTGGGACAGGGGATTGAGGGGCTGTTTTTT.

V gene TRBV5-6 combines with J gene TRBJ2-7; D not resolved. This CDR3 contains 12 residues. Germline V CDR1 and CDR2: SGHDT, YYEEEE. V was cut by 4 bases and J by 2 bases, with 7 bases left in between. The CDR3, as DNA: TGTGCCAGCAGCGCCCAGGCCTACGAGCAGTACTTC. It translates to CASSAQAYEQYF.

The sample holds a few counts of this clone. V is TRBV28 and J is TRBJ1-2, with a weak D call TRBD1 (5 bases). Trimming shortened V by 4 bases and J by 5 bases, and 11 bases separated the two germline ends. The CDR3 runs to 13 residues. Looked up from germline, CDR1 is MDHEN and CDR2 is SYDVKM. The CDR3 here is CASSSTGPYGYTF. The CDR3 region has the DNA TGTGCCAGCAGTTCCACAGGACCGTATGGCTACACCTTC.

The chain couples TRBV6-4 to TRBJ2-7; 7 bases fit TRBD1. Germline CDR1 reads MRHNA; CDR2 reads SNTAGT. The V gene end was trimmed by 3 bases and the J gene end by 4 bases; junction bases not matched to a gene: 3. CDR3 length: 13 amino acids. The CDR3 sequence is CASSEPGGYEQYF. CDR3 DNA: TGTGCCAGCAGTGAGCCAGGGGGATACGAGCAGTACTTC.

The chain has TRBV7-6 and TRBJ1-2, with 12 bases that match TRBD1. Unmatched junction bases numbered 10, after V lost 7 bases and J lost 7 bases. Germline V gene lookup returns CDR1 SGHVS and CDR2 FNYEAQ. The CDR3 sequence is 15 residues long. The CDR3 here is CASTSGTGGLGGYTF. CDR3 nucleotides: TGTGCCAGCACCTCTGGGACAGGGGGCCTTGGTGGCTACACCTTC.

The V gene is TRBV29-1, the J gene TRBJ1-2, with D possibly matching TRBD1 (5 bases). Looked up from germline, CDR1 is SQVTM and CDR2 is ANQGSEA. There are 13 residues in the CDR3. V was shortened by 5 bases and J by 1 base, with 11 bases between the two germline ends. The CDR3 DNA sequence: TGCAGCGTTCCTCCGACAGTTAACTATGGCTACACCTTC. It yields the protein CSVPPTVNYGYTF.

In nucleotides, the CDR3 is TGTGCCAGCAGCCAAGGGCAACTAGCGGGAAGCTACGAGCAGTACTTC. Its translation: CASSQGQLAGSYEQYF. The chain combines TRBV4-2 with TRBJ2-7, with 10 bases identical to TRBD2. V shed 1 base and J 3 bases; nucleotides not matched to a gene: 6. CDR3 length: 16 amino acids. Germline assignment: CDR1 LGHNA and CDR2 YNFKEQ.

The rearrangement joins TRBV19 to TRBJ1-5; D unclear. With 7 bases removed from V and 4 bases from J, the gap between germline ends came to 14 bases. Germline CDR1 is LNHDA and CDR2 is SQIVND (reference sequence). The CDR3 contains 14 residues. The CDR3 DNA reads as TGTGCCAGTACCTCGACCACGGGGAATCAGCCCCAGCATTTT. Protein product: CASTSTTGNQPQHF.

Only a few counts were recorded for this clone. The chain links TRBV4-3 to TRBJ1-2, with D possibly matching TRBD1 (6 bases). The CDR3 extends over 15 amino acids. Trimming left V 0 bases short and J 3 bases short, with 11 bases between. Germline assignment: CDR1 LGHNA and CDR2 YSLEER. This CDR3 reads CASSQESWTDYGYTF. As DNA, the CDR3 is TGCGCCAGCAGCCAAGAGAGCTGGACAGACTATGGCTACACCTTC.

The CDR3 loop is CASSQDPGGNQPQHF. The DNA for the CDR3 is TGTGCCAGCAGCCAAGACCCGGGAGGCAATCAGCCCCAGCATTTT. The chain links TRBV7-2 to TRBJ1-5; no clear D. The CDR3 covers 15 residues. The V end lost 5 bases, the J end lost 2 bases, and 13 bases lay between the germline ends. CDR1 is SGHTA and CDR2 is FQGNSA in the germline V gene. Complete variable domain (other parts from reference TRBV7-2 and TRBJ1-5): GAGVSQSPSNKVTEKGKDVELRCDPISGHTALYWYRQSLGQGLEFLIYFQGNSAPDKSGLPSDRFSAERTGGSVSTLTIQRTQQEDSAVYLCASSQDPGGNQPQHFGDGTRLSIL.

The gene calls are TRBV29-1 and TRBJ2-2; D is possibly TRBD1 (5 bases). Germline V gene data show CDR1 as SQVTM and CDR2 as ANQGSEA. The CDR3 totals 14 residues. The V end was cut by 6 bases, the J end by 2 bases, with 13 bases between. The CDR3 region has the DNA TGCAGCGTGAGCCGACAGAGCAACACCGGGGAGCTGTTTTTT. Translated, it gives CSVSRQSNTGELFF.

V and J are TRBV28 and TRBJ2-5; D is uncertain. The CDR3 consists of 13 residues. In germline, CDR1 is MDHEN, CDR2 SYDVKM. Trimming stripped 8 bases from V and 5 bases from J, with 15 bases between. The CDR3 region is CASSYHSTETQYF. The CDR3 DNA is TGTGCCAGCTCTTACCATAGTACGGAGACCCAGTACTTC. Full variable domain (rest looked up from reference TRBV28 and TRBJ2-5): DVKVTQSSRYLVKRTGEKVFLECVQDMDHENMFWYRQDPGLGLRLIYFSYDVKMKEKGDIPEGYSVSREKKERFSLILESASTNQTSMYLCASSYHSTETQYFGPGTRLLVL.

J is TRBJ2-5 and V is TRBV27, with 10 bases fitting TRBD2. With V trimmed by 5 bases and J by 4 bases, 7 bases remained unmatched. CDR1 is MNHEY, CDR2 SMNVEV, per germline (reference sequence). The CDR3 has 15 amino acids. The CDR3 DNA sequence: TGTGCCAGCAGTCCCTCTAGCGGGAGTGGAGAGACCCAGTACTTC. It translates to CASSPSSGSGETQYF.

V and J are TRBV2 and TRBJ2-6; the D is unclear. This CDR3 contains 16 residues. V was cut by 4 bases and J by 0 bases, with 10 bases left in between. In germline, CDR1 is SNHLY, CDR2 FYNNEI. CDR3 in DNA: TGTGCCAGCAGTGCGAGAGCGACCTCTGGGGCCAACGTCCTGACTTTC. It codes for CASSARATSGANVLTF.

This clone came up a few times. J is TRBJ2-2 and V is TRBV30, with a weak D call TRBD1 (6 bases). This CDR3 is 14 amino acids long. Germline V CDR1 and CDR2: GTSNPN, SVGIG (reference sequence). Trimming pared 3 bases from V and 3 bases from J, leaving 11 bases between. The CDR3 DNA follows: TGTGCCTGGAGCGGACAGAGCTACACCGGGGAGCTGTTTTTT. Its translation is CAWSGQSYTGELFF.

Only a few counts were recorded for this clone. This sequence joins TRBV10-1 and TRBJ1-5, with D perhaps matching TRBD1 (6 bases). Germline-derived CDR1 and CDR2 are WNHNN and SYGVQD (reference sequence). The V end was cut by 6 bases, the J end by 2 bases, with 23 bases between. CDR3 length: 18 residues. Written as DNA, the CDR3 is TGCGCCAGCAGGAACCAGGGGAAAATTGGGAAAGGCAATCAGCCCCAGCATTTT. Its translation: CASRNQGKIGKGNQPQHF.

This clone is a singleton in its sample. J is TRBJ2-7 and V is TRBV6-5, with 9 bases lining up with TRBD1. Looked up from germline, CDR1 is MNHEY and CDR2 is SVGAGI. The V gene end was trimmed by 2 bases and the J gene end by 1 base; junction bases not matched to a gene: 6. The CDR3 length is 16 residues. The CDR3 bases are TGTGCCAGCAGTTACAACGTCGGACAGGGGTCCTACGAGCAGTACTTC. Translation gives CASSYNVGQGSYEQYF.

This chain joins TRBV28 and TRBJ2-7, with D possibly TRBD1 on 5 matching bases. Germline CDR1 is MDHEN and CDR2 is SYDVKM. The CDR3 sequence is 13 residues long. Trimming removed 5 bases at V and 3 bases at J, with 11 bases between. The CDR3 nucleotides are TGTGCCAGCAGTATGACAGCTGTCTACGAGCAGTACTTC. Translating gives CASSMTAVYEQYF.

The rearrangement links TRBV20-1 to TRBJ2-2; D unresolved. The ends were cut back, 3 bases at V and 4 bases at J, with 3 bases in the middle. The CDR3 covers 11 residues. Germline V CDR1 and CDR2: DFQATT, SNEGSKA (reference sequence). CDR3 protein: CSASRTGELFF. CDR3 DNA sequence: TGCAGTGCTAGCCGCACCGGGGAGCTGTTTTTT.

This clone appeared a few times. This rearrangement joins TRBV5-6 to TRBJ1-2; no reliable D call. V lost 0 bases and J 5 bases, leaving 5 bases between the germline ends. Per germline, CDR1 SGHDT and CDR2 YYEEEE. This CDR3 spans 12 amino acids. The CDR3 bases are TGTGCCAGCAGCTTGGACACGTATGGCTACACCTTC. This gives the protein CASSLDTYGYTF.

This clone has just one count. The chain carries TRBV27 and TRBJ2-1, with D maybe TRBD2 (6 bases). This CDR3 contains 15 residues. Trimming took 3 bases from V and 7 from J, leaving 16 bases between them. Germline assignment: CDR1 MNHEY and CDR2 SMNVEV (reference sequence). The CDR3 region has the DNA TGTGCCAGCAGTTTTCTCGGGAGCATCGGGAATGAGCAGTTCTTC. Its protein product is CASSFLGSIGNEQFF.

The J gene is TRBJ1-1, the V gene TRBV5-1; 12 bases agree with TRBD1. The V segment lost 4 bases and the J segment 5 bases; nucleotides outside the gene matches: 6. The CDR3 runs 15 residues. The germline gives CDR1 SGHRS, CDR2 YFSETQ. CDR3 in DNA: TGCGCCAGCAGCCCCCAGGGACAGGGGGCTACTGAAGCTTTCTTT. It is translated as CASSPQGQGATEAFF. The entire variable domain, with the rest obtained from reference TRBV5-1 and TRBJ1-1, is as follows: KAGVTQTPRYLIKTRGQQVTLSCSPISGHRSVSWYQQTPGQGLQFLFEYFSETQRNKGNFPGRFSGRQFSNSRSEMNVSTLELGDSALYLCASSPQGQGATEAFFGQGTRLTVV.